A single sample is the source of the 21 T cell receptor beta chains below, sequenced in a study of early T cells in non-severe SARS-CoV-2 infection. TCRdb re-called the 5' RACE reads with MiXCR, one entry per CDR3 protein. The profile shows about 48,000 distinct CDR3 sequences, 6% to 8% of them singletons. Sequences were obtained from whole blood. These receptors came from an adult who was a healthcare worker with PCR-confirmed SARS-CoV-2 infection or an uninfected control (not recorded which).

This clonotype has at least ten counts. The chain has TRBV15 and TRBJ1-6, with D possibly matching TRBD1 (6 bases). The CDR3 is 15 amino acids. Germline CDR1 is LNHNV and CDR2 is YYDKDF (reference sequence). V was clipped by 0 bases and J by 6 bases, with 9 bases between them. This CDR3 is CATSREQGINSPLHF. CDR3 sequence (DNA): TGTGCCACCAGCAGAGAACAGGGTATTAATTCACCCCTCCACTTT.

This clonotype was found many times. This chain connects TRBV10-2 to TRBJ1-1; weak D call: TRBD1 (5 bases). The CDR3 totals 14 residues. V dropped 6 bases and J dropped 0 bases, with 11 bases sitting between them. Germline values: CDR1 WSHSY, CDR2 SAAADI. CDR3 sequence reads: CASRSQGMNTEAFF. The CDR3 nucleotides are TGCGCCAGCAGAAGTCAGGGAATGAACACTGAAGCTTTCTTT.

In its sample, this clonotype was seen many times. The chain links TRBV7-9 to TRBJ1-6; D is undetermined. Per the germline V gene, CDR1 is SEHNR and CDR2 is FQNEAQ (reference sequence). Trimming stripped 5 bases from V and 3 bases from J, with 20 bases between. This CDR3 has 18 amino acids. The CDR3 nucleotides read TGTGCCAGCAGCCATACCCCAGGTGGCACACTCTATAATTCACCCCTCCACTTT. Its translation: CASSHTPGGTLYNSPLHF.

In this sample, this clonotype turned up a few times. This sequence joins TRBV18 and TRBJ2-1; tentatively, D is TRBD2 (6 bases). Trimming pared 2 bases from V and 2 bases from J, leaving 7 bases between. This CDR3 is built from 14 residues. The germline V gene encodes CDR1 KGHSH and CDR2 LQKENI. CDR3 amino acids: CASSPGTAYNEQFF. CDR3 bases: TGTGCCAGCTCACCAGGGACTGCCTACAATGAGCAGTTCTTC.

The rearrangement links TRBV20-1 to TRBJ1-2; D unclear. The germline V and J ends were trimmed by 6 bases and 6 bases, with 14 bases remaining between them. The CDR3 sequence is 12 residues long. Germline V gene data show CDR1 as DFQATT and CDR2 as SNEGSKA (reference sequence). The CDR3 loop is CSAAASWNGYTF. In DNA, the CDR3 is TGCAGTGCGGCCGCAAGTTGGAATGGCTACACCTTC.

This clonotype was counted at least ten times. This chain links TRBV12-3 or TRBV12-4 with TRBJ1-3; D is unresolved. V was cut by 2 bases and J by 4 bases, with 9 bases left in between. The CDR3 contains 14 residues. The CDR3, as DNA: TGTGCCAGCAGTTTAAGCCAACAGGGAAACACCATATATTTT. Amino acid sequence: CASSLSQQGNTIYF.

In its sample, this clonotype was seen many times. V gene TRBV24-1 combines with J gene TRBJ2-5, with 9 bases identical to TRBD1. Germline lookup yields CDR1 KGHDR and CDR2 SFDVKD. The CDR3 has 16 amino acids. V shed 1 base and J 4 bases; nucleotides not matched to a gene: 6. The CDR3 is CATSDFPGQGTETQYF. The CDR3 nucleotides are TGTGCCACCAGTGATTTCCCCGGACAGGGGACAGAGACCCAGTACTTC.

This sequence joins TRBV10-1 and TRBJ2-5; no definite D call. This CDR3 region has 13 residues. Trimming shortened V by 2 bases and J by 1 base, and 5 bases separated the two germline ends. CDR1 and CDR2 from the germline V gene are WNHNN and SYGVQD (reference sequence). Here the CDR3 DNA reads TGCGCCAGCAGTGAGGGCAGCCAAGAGACCCAGTACTTC. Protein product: CASSEGSQETQYF.

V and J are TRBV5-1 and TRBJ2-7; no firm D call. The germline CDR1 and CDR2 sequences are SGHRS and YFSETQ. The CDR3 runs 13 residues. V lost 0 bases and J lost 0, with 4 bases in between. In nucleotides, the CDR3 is TGCGCCAGCAGCTTGGATTGCTCCTACGAGCAGTACTTC. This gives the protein CASSLDCSYEQYF.

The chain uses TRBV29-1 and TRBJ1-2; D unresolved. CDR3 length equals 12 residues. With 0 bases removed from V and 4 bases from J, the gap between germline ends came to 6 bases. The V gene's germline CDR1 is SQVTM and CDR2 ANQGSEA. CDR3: CSVEDVPYGYTF. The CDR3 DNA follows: TGCAGCGTTGAAGACGTCCCCTATGGCTACACCTTC.

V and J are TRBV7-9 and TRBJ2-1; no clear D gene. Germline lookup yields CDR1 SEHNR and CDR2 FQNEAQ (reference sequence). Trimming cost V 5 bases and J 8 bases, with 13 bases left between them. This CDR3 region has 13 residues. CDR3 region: CASSLSLSHEQFF. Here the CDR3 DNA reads TGTGCCAGCAGCCTGTCCCTTAGCCATGAGCAGTTCTTC.

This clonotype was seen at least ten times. The CDR3 spells CASTISGQGAIETQYF. For the CDR3, the DNA is TGTGCCAGCACCATTAGTGGACAGGGGGCCATAGAGACCCAGTACTTC. The chain couples TRBV11-2 to TRBJ2-5, with TRBD1 matching 11 bases. Germline V gene lookup returns CDR1 SGHAT and CDR2 FQNNGV. The CDR3 covers 16 residues. The trim removed 7 bases at V and 4 bases at J, leaving 11 bases unmatched. Full variable domain (outside the CDR3, taken from reference TRBV11-2 and TRBJ2-5): EAGVAQSPRYKIIEKRQSVAFWCNPISGHATLYWYQQILGQGPKLLIQFQNNGVVDDSQLPKDRFSAERLKGVDSTLKIQPAKLEDSAVYLCASTISGQGAIETQYFGPGTRLLVL.

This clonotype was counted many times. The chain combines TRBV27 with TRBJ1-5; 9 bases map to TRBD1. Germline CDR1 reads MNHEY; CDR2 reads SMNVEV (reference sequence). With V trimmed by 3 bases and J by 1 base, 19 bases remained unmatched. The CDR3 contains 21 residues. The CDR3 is CASSLFAPQPGQGWSNQPQHF. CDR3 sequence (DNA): TGTGCCAGCAGTTTGTTCGCTCCTCAACCGGGACAGGGATGGAGCAATCAGCCCCAGCATTTT.

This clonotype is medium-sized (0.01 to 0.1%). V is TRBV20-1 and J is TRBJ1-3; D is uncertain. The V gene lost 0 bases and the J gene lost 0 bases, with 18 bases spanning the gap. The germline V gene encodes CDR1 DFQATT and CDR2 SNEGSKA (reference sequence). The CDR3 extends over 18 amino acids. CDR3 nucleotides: TGCAGTGCTAGAGATGTGGAGGGAGTGGGTCCCTCTGGAAACACCATATATTTT. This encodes CSARDVEGVGPSGNTIYF.

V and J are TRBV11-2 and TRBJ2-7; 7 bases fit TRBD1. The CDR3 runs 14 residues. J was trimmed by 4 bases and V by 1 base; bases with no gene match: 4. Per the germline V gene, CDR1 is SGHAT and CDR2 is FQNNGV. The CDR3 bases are TGTGCCAGCAGCTTAGTAGGGGGCGCGTACGAGCAGTACTTC. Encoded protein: CASSLVGGAYEQYF.

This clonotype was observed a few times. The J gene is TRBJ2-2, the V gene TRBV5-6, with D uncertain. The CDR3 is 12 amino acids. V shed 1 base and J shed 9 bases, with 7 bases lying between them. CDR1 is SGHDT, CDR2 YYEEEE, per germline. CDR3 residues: CASSLSSRELFF. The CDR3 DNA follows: TGTGCCAGCAGCTTGTCCAGCCGGGAGCTGTTTTTT.

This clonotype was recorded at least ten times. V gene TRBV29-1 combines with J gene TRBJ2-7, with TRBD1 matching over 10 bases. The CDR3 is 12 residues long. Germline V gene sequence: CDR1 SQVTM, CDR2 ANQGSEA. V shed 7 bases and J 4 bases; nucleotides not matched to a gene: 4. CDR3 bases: TGCAGCGGTCGGGACAGGGGATACGAGCAGTACTTC. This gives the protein CSGRDRGYEQYF.

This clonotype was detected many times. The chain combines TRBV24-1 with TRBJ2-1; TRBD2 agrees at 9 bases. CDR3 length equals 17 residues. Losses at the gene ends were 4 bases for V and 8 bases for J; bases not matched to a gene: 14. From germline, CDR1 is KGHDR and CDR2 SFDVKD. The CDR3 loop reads CATSDSGLAEGLDEQFF. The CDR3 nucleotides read TGTGCCACCAGTGACTCGGGACTAGCTGAAGGGTTGGATGAGCAGTTCTTC.

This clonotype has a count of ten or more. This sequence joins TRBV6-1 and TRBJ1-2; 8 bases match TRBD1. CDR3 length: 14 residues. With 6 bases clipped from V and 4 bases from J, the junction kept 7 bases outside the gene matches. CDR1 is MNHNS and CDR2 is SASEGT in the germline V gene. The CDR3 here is CASRGTGQSYGYTF. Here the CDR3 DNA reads TGTGCCAGCAGGGGGACAGGCCAGTCCTATGGCTACACCTTC.

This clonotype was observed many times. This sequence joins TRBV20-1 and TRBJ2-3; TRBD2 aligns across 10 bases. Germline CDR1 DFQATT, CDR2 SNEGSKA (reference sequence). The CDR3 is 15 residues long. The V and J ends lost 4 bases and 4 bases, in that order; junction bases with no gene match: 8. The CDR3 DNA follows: TGCAGTGCTAAAACACTAGCGGGGCGAGCAGATACGCAGTATTTT. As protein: CSAKTLAGRADTQYF.

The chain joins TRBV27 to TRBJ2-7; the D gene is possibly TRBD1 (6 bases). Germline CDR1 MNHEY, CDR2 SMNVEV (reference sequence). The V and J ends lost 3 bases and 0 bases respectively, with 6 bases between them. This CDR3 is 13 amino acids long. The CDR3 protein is CASSLTGSYEQYF. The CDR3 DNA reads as TGTGCCAGCAGTTTGACAGGCTCCTACGAGCAGTACTTC.